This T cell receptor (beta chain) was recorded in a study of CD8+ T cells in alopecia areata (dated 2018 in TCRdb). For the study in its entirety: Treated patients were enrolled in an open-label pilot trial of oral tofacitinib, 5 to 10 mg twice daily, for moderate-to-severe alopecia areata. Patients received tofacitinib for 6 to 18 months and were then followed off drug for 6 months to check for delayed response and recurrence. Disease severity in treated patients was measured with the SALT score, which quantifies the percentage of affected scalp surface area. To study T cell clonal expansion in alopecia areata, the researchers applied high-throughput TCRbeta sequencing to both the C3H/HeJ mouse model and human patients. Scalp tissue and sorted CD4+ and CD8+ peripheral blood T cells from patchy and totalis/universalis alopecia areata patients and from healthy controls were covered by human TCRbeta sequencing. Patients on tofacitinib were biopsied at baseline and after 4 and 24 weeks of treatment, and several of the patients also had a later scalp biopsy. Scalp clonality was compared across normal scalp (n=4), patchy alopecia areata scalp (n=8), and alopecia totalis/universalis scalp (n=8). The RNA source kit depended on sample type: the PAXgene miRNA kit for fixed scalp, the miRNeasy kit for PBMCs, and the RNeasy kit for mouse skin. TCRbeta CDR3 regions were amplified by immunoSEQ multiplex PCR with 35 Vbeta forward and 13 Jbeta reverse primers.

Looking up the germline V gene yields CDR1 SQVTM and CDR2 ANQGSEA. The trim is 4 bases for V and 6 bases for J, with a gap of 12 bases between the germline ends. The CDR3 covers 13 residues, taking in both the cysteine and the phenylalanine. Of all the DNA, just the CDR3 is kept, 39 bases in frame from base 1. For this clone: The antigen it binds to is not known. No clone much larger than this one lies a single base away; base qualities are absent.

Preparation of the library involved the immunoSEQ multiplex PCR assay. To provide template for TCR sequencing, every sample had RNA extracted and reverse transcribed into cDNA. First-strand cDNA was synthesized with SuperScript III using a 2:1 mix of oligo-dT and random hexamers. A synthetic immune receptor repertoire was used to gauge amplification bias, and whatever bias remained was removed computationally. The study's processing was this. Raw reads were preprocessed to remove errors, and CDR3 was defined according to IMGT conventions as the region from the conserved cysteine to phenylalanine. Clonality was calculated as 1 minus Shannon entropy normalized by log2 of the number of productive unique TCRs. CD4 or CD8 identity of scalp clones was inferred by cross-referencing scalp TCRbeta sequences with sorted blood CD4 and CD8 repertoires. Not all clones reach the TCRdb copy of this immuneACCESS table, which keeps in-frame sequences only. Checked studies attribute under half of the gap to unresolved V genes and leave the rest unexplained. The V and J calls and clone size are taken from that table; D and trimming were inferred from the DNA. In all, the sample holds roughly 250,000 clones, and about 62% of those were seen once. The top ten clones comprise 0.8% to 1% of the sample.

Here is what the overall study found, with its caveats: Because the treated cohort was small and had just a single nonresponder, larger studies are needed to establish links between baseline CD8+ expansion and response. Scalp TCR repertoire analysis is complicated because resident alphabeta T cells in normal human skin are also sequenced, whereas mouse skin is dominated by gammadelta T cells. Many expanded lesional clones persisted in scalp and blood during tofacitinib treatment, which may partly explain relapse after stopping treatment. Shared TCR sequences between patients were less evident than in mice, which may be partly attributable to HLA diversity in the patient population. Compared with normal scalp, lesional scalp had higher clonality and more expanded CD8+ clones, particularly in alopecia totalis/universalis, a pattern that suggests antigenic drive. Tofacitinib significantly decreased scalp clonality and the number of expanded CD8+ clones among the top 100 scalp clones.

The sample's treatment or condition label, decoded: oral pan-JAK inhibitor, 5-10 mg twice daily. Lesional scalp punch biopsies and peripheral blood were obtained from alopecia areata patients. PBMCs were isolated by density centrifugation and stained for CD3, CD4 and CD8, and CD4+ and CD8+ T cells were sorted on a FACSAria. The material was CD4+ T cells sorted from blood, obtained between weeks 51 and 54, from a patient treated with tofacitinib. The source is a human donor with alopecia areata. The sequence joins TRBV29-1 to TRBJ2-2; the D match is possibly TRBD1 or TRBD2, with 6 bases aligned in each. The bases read TGCAGCGTTGGAGAGGGGGGCCCCGGGGAGCTGTTTTTT. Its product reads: CSVGEGGPGELFF.